This record covers a single T cell receptor beta chain. This entry comes from a study of radiotherapy plus CTLA-4 blockade in lung cancer. The data were produced by immunoSEQ multiplex PCR, yet TCRdb's version contains in-frame clones alone and is incomplete. The sample has fewer than 100,000 clones, roughly four fifths seen once. The CDR3 has 18 residues. Germline values: CDR1 SGHKS, CDR2 YYEKEE (reference sequence). The V gene lost 0 bases and the J gene lost 0 bases, with 18 bases spanning the gap. The rearrangement links TRBV5-5 to TRBJ1-2; a possible D gene is TRBD1 (6 bases). The material sequenced was peripheral blood, taken from a patient treated with radiotherapy plus ipilimumab. This clonotype was obtained from a human donor with non-small cell lung cancer who had stable disease on radiotherapy plus ipilimumab. For the CDR3, the DNA is TGTGCCAGCAGCTTGGGGGGGAGCAGGGGCCCTGCTAACTATGGCTACACCTTC. Translation gives CASSLGGSRGPANYGYTF.